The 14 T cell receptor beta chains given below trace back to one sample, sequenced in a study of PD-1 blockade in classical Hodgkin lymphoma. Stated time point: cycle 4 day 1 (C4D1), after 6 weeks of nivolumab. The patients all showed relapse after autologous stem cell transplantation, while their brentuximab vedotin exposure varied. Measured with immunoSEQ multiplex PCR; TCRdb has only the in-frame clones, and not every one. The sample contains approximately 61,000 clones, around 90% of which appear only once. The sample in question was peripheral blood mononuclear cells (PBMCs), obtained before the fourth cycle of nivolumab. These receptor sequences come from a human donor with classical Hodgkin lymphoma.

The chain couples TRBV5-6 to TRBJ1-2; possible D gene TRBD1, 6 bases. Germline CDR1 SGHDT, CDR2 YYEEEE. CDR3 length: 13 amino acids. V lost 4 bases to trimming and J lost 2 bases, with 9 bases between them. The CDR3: CASSPGTNYGYTF. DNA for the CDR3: TGTGCCAGCAGCCCCGGGACAAACTATGGCTACACCTTC.

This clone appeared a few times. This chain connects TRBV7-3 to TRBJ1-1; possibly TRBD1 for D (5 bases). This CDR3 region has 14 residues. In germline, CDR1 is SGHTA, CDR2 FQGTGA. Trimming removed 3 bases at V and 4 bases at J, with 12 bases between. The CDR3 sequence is CASSLDGGITEAFF. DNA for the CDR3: TGTGCCAGCAGCTTGGATGGGGGGATCACTGAAGCTTTCTTT.

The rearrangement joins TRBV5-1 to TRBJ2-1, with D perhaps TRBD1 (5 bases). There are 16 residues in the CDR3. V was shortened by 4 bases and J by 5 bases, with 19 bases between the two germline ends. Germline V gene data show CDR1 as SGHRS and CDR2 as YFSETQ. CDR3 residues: CASSQMGLKNHNEQFF. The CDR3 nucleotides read TGCGCCAGCAGCCAGATGGGGCTAAAAAACCACAATGAGCAGTTCTTC.

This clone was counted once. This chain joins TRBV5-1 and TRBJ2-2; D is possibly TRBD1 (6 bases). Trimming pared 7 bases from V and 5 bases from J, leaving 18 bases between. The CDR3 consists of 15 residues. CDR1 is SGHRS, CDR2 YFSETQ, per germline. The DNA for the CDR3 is TGCGCCAGCTGTGTTGGACAGATACCGACCGGGGAGCTGTTTTTT. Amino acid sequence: CASCVGQIPTGELFF.

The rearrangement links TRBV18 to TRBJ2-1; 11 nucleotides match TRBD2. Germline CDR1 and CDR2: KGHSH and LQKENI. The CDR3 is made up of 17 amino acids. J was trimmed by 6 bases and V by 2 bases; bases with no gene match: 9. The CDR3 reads CASSPALLAGGGNEQFF. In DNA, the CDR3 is TGTGCCAGCTCACCAGCCCTCCTAGCGGGGGGCGGCAATGAGCAGTTCTTC.

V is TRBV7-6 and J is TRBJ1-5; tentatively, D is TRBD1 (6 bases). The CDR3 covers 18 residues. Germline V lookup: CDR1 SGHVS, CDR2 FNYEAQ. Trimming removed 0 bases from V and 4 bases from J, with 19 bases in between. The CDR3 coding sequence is TGTGCCAGCAGCTTAGCTCCGAGCCAAGGGGGTCTTAATCAGCCCCAGCATTTT. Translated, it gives CASSLAPSQGGLNQPQHF.

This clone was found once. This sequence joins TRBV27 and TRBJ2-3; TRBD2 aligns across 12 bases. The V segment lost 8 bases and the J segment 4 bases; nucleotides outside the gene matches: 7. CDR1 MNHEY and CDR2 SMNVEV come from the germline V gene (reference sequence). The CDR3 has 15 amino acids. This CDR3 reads CASRLAGVFADTQYF. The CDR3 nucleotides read TGTGCCAGCCGACTAGCGGGGGTTTTTGCAGATACGCAGTATTTT.

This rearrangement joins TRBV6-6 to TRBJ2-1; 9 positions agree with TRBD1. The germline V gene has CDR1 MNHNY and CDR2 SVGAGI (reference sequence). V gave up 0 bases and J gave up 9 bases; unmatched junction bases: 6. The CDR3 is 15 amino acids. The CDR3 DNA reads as TGTGCCAGCAGTTACTCGGGGACAGGGTCCGTTGAGCAGTTCTTC. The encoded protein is CASSYSGTGSVEQFF.

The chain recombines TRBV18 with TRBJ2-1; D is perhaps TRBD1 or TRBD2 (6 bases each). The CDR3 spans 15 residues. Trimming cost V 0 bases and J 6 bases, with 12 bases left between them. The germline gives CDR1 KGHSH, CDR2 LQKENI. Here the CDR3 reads CASSPPGAGINEQFF. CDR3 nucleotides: TGTGCCAGCTCACCACCGGGGGCGGGAATCAATGAGCAGTTCTTC.

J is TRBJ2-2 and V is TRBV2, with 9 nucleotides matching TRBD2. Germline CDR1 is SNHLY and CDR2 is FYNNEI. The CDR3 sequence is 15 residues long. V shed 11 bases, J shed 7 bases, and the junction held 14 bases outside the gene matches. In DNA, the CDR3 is TGTGCCGGGTCGTGGGAGCGGGGGGAGAACGGGGAGCTGTTTTTT. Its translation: CAGSWERGENGELFF. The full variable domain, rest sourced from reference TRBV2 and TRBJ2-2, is EPEVTQTPSHQVTQMGQEVILRCVPISNHLYFYWYRQILGQKVEFLVSFYNNEISEKSEIFDDQFSVERPDGSNFTLKIRSTKLEDSAMYFCAGSWERGENGELFFGEGSRLTVL.

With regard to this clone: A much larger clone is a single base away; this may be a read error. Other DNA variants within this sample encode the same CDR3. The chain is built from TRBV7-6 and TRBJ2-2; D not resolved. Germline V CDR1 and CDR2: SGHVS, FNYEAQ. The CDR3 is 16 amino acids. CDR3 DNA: TGTGCTAGCAGCTTAAAGGGCAGGTCGAACACCGGGGAGCTGTTTTTT. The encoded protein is CASSLKGRSNTGELFF.

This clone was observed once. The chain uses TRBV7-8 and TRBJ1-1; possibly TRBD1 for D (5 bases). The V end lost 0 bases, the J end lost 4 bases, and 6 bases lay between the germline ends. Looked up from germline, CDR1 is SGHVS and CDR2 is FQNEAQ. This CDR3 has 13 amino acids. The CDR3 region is CASSLAQATEAFF. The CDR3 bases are TGTGCCAGCAGCTTAGCACAGGCCACTGAAGCTTTCTTT. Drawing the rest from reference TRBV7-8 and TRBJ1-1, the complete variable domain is GAGVSQSPRYKVAKRGQDVALRCDPISGHVSLFWYQQALGQGPEFLTYFQNEAQLDKSGLPSDRFFAERPEGSVSTLKIQRTQQEDSAVYLCASSLAQATEAFFGQGTRLTVV.

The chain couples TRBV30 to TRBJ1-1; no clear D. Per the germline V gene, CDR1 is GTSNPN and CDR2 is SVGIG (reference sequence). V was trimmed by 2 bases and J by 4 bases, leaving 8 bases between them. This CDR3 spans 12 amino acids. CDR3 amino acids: CAWSNPTTEAFF. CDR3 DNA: TGTGCCTGGAGTAACCCTACCACTGAAGCTTTCTTT.

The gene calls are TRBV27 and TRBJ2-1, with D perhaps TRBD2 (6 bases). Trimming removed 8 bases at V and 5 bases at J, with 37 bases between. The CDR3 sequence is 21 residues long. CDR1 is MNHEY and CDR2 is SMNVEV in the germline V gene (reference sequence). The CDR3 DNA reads TGTGCCAGCGCCAAAACCGCCCAGGGCGGGATTATAGGGTCAGGACACAATGAGCAGTTCTTC. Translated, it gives CASAKTAQGGIIGSGHNEQFF.